A single sample gave rise to the 24 T cell receptor beta chains below, sequenced in a study of T-cell reconstitution after alpha-beta-depleted transplantation in children. Unique molecular identifiers tagged the TCRbeta library. TCRdb independently ran MiXCR on the PCR reads; one entry per CDR3 protein. This table has roughly 500,000 distinct CDR3 sequences, around 17% appearing once. The sample was PBMCs from the stem cell graft donor, taken from the stem cell graft. The receptors were gathered from a human donor who donated a stem cell graft to a child with acute lymphoblastic leukemia.

The chain employs TRBV7-2 and TRBJ1-4; D unclear. This CDR3 spans 15 amino acids. Germline loops: CDR1 SGHTA, CDR2 FQGNSA. V shed 6 bases and J shed 4 bases, with 15 bases lying between them. DNA for the CDR3: TGTGCCAGCAGGTCCGGACGGACGTATAATGAAAAACTGTTTTTT. Translated, it gives CASRSGRTYNEKLFF.

At least ten counts were recorded for this clonotype. The chain recombines TRBV5-1 with TRBJ1-6; D gene ambiguous. There are 16 residues in the CDR3. Trimming stripped 4 bases from V and 0 bases from J, with 11 bases between. Germline values: CDR1 SGHRS, CDR2 YFSETQ. The CDR3 DNA follows: TGCGCCAGCAGCCTGGCGGGGAGCTCCTATAATTCACCCCTCCACTTT. It encodes CASSLAGSSYNSPLHF.

The chain recombines TRBV3-1 with TRBJ1-2; D not certain. There are 12 residues in the CDR3. V was cut by 3 bases and J by 7 bases, with 9 bases left in between. The germline CDR1 and CDR2 sequences are LGHDT and YNNKEL (reference sequence). The CDR3 region is CASSQGSGGYTF. CDR3 nucleotides: TGTGCCAGCAGCCAGGGGAGCGGTGGCTACACCTTC.

This clonotype was detected only a few times. The V and J genes are TRBV19 and TRBJ2-7; possible D gene TRBD1, 5 bases. Trimming removed 3 bases at V and 4 bases at J, with 10 bases between. Germline-derived CDR1 and CDR2 are LNHDA and SQIVND (reference sequence). This CDR3 is built from 13 residues. In DNA, the CDR3 is TGTGCCAGTAGTATCGAGACAGCATACGAGCAGTACTTC. This encodes CASSIETAYEQYF.

This clonotype was seen only a few times. The DNA for the CDR3 is TGTGCCAGCAGTTTCCAGGGGATCACCGGGGAGCTGTTTTTT. The encoded protein is CASSFQGITGELFF. The chain combines TRBV27 with TRBJ2-2; TRBD1 might be the D (6 bases). This CDR3 spans 14 amino acids. Germline V gene lookup returns CDR1 MNHEY and CDR2 SMNVEV (reference sequence). V lost 3 bases and J lost 4, with 9 bases in between.

The chain is built from TRBV27 and TRBJ2-3, with 10 bases identical to TRBD2. The CDR3 consists of 16 residues. The junction had 6 bases not matched to a gene; V was cut back by 0 bases and J by 6 bases. Germline values: CDR1 MNHEY, CDR2 SMNVEV (reference sequence). The CDR3 reads CASSLSASGRGDTQYF. The DNA of the CDR3 is TGTGCCAGCAGTTTATCCGCTAGCGGGAGAGGGGATACGCAGTATTTT.

This clonotype appeared a few times. The V and J genes are TRBV7-9 and TRBJ2-1, with TRBD1 as a possible D gene (6 bases). This CDR3 contains 16 residues. CDR1 SEHNR and CDR2 FQNEAQ come from the germline V gene (reference sequence). V lost 1 base, J lost 13 bases, and 23 bases lay in between. CDR3 coding DNA: TGTGCCAGCAGCTTAGTGGGGGCAAGGTCGGGGCAGCGACAGTTCTTC. It encodes CASSLVGARSGQRQFF.

There are a few counts of this clonotype. J is TRBJ2-7 and V is TRBV3-1, with D hard to call. Germline CDR1 is LGHDT and CDR2 is YNNKEL (reference sequence). V lost 3 bases to trimming and J lost 2 bases, with 8 bases between them. The CDR3 is made up of 13 amino acids. In nucleotides, the CDR3 is TGTGCCAGCAGCCATCAGAGTACCTACGAGCAGTACTTC. Encoded protein: CASSHQSTYEQYF.

The V call is TRBV5-5, the J call TRBJ1-2; D is possibly TRBD1 (5 bases). The V gene's germline CDR1 is SGHKS and CDR2 YYEKEE (reference sequence). V was cut by 2 bases and J by 3 bases, with 20 bases left in between. The CDR3 length is 17 residues. The CDR3 loop reads CASSFENRWIRDYGYTF. CDR3 DNA sequence: TGTGCCAGCAGCTTTGAAAACAGGTGGATCCGGGACTATGGCTACACCTTC.

The chain couples TRBV5-1 to TRBJ2-1, with D unclear. The V end lost 0 bases, the J end lost 4 bases, and 14 bases lay between the germline ends. The germline V gene encodes CDR1 SGHRS and CDR2 YFSETQ. The CDR3 covers 16 residues. The CDR3 DNA follows: TGCGCCAGCAGCTTGGAATGGGGTTCTTTTTACAATGAGCAGTTCTTC. This gives the protein CASSLEWGSFYNEQFF.

The rearrangement uses TRBV6-2 or TRBV6-3 and TRBJ2-7, with a tentative D call TRBD2 (6 bases). Germline assignment: CDR1 MNHEY and CDR2 SVGEGT. CDR3 size: 13 residues. Trimming pared 2 bases from V and 2 bases from J, leaving 7 bases between. CDR3 nucleotide sequence: TGTGCCAGCAGTTACGCGGGGACCTACGAGCAGTACTTC. Amino acid sequence: CASSYAGTYEQYF.

The chain links TRBV2 to TRBJ2-7; D tentatively fits TRBD1 or TRBD2 (5 bases each). The CDR3 consists of 15 residues. V lost 1 base, J lost 1 base, and 11 bases lay in between. Germline V gene sequence: CDR1 SNHLY, CDR2 FYNNEI. The CDR3 DNA follows: TGTGCCAGCAGTGAAGGTGGGGGACCGTCCTACGAGCAGTACTTC. Protein: CASSEGGGPSYEQYF.

The gene calls are TRBV25-1 and TRBJ2-3; either TRBD1 or TRBD2 may supply D (6 bases each). Between the trimmed V and J ends, which lost 1 base and 4 bases, there was a span of 33 bases. The CDR3 covers 22 residues. Germline V CDR1 and CDR2: MGHDK, SYGVNS. The CDR3 reads CASSESPDDLVLRGGGADTQYF. The CDR3 DNA sequence: TGTGCCAGCAGTGAATCCCCGGACGATCTAGTCCTACGAGGGGGAGGTGCAGATACGCAGTATTTT.

This clonotype was seen a few times. The chain couples TRBV6-4 to TRBJ2-3; TRBD1 is a possible D gene (6 bases). The CDR3 contains 14 residues. V shed 2 bases and J shed 2 bases, with 8 bases lying between them. The germline V gene encodes CDR1 MRHNA and CDR2 SNTAGT. The CDR3, as DNA: TGTGCCAGCAGTGACCAGGGGCTCACAGATACGCAGTATTTT. Amino acids: CASSDQGLTDTQYF.

This clonotype was counted between two and nine times. The rearrangement uses TRBV12-3 or TRBV12-4 and TRBJ2-3; possible D gene TRBD2, 6 bases. This CDR3 has 14 amino acids. V lost 7 bases and J 5 bases, leaving 16 bases between the germline ends. The CDR3 nucleotides read TGTGCCAGCACACGACGGGAGCTGGGAGATACGCAGTATTTT. Protein product: CASTRRELGDTQYF.

The V call is TRBV4-1, the J call TRBJ1-1; 7 bases align to TRBD1. The CDR3 has 17 residues. The V segment lost 1 base and the J segment 4 bases; nucleotides outside the gene matches: 12. Germline CDR1 and CDR2: MGHRA and YSYEKL. CDR3 amino acids: CASSQVQGLGVGTEAFF. The CDR3 nucleotides read TGCGCCAGCAGCCAAGTACAGGGGCTGGGAGTGGGCACTGAAGCTTTCTTT.

This clonotype appeared a few times. The chain uses TRBV6-2 or TRBV6-3 and TRBJ2-5; 8 nucleotides align to TRBD1. This CDR3 is 15 amino acids long. Trimming at V came to 6 bases and at J to 1 base, leaving 7 bases not matched to a gene. CDR1 MNHEY and CDR2 SVGEGT come from the germline V gene. The CDR3 sequence: CASSRDRGIQETQYF. CDR3 nucleotides: TGTGCCAGCAGCCGAGACAGGGGAATCCAAGAGACCCAGTACTTC.

This clonotype was detected only a few times. The chain links TRBV2 to TRBJ1-1; TRBD1 aligns across 7 bases. The ends lost 3 bases at V and 2 bases at J; junction bases unmatched: 9. Germline CDR1 is SNHLY and CDR2 is FYNNEI. The CDR3 contains 16 residues. The CDR3 protein is CASSDADGTANTEAFF. For the CDR3, the DNA is TGTGCCAGCAGTGATGCCGACGGGACAGCCAACACTGAAGCTTTCTTT.

The CDR3 sequence: CASSVETSGYNEQFF. The CDR3 region has the DNA TGTGCCAGCAGCGTAGAGACTAGCGGTTACAATGAGCAGTTCTTC. The chain links TRBV9 to TRBJ2-1, with 9 nucleotides matching TRBD2. Unmatched junction bases numbered 2, after V lost 0 bases and J lost 4 bases. This CDR3 spans 15 amino acids. Germline lookup yields CDR1 SGDLS and CDR2 YYNGEE.

In this sample, this clonotype turned up a few times. The gene calls are TRBV9 and TRBJ2-3, with a tentative D call TRBD2 (7 bases). The CDR3 spans 15 residues. Deletions cut 3 bases from V and 4 bases from J, with 15 bases between. Germline CDR1 and CDR2: SGDLS and YYNGEE. CDR3 DNA sequence: TGTGCCAGCAGCGGCTCTAGGGGGGGGGCAGATACGCAGTATTTT. It translates to CASSGSRGGADTQYF.

The chain is built from TRBV7-3 and TRBJ2-3; no definite D call. Germline V gene sequence: CDR1 SGHTA, CDR2 FQGTGA. The CDR3 is made up of 14 amino acids. The V end lost 4 bases, the J end lost 2 bases, and 10 bases lay between the germline ends. In DNA, the CDR3 is TGTGCCAGCAGCTCAGCGCAGTTCACAGATACGCAGTATTTT. Amino acid sequence: CASSSAQFTDTQYF.

This clonotype was counted between two and nine times. V usage is TRBV5-1 and J usage is TRBJ2-7; 8 bases are a match to TRBD2. The length of the CDR3 is 14 residues. CDR1 SGHRS and CDR2 YFSETQ come from the germline V gene. V was clipped by 3 bases and J by 2 bases; unmatched bases: 4. The CDR3 DNA reads TGCGCCAGCAGCTACACTAGCGGTACCTACGAGCAGTACTTC. Translating it yields CASSYTSGTYEQYF.

The V call is TRBV7-6, the J call TRBJ1-1, with D perhaps matching TRBD1 (5 bases). V dropped 0 bases and J dropped 2 bases, with 16 bases sitting between them. Germline V gene data show CDR1 as SGHVS and CDR2 as FNYEAQ. The CDR3 spans 17 residues. The CDR3 loop is CASSLAGQSMVNTEAFF. The CDR3 bases are TGTGCCAGCAGCTTAGCGGGGCAGAGTATGGTTAACACTGAAGCTTTCTTT.

This clonotype was seen a few times. The chain combines TRBV2 with TRBJ1-4, with D possibly TRBD1 on 6 matching bases. This CDR3 spans 15 amino acids. The germline gives CDR1 SNHLY, CDR2 FYNNEI. V was clipped by 6 bases and J by 4 bases, with 15 bases between them. The CDR3 DNA follows: TGTGCCAGCAGCGCAATACAGGGTATTAATGAAAAACTGTTTTTT. Its protein product is CASSAIQGINEKLFF.